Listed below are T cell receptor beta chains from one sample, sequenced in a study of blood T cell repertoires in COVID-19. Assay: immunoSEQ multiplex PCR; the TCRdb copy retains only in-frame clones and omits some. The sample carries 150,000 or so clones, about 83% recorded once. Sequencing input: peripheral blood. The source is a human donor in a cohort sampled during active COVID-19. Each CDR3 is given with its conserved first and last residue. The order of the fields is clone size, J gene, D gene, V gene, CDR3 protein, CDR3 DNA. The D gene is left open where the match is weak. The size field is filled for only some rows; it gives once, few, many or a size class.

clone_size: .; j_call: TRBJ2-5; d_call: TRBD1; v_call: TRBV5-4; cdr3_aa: CASSLDATGDTGETQYF; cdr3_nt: TGTGCCAGCAGCTTGGACGCGACAGGGGATACGGGAGAGACCCAGTACTTC
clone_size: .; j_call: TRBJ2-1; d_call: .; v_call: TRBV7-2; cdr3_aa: CASSWRNPAGAYNEQFF; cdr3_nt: TGTGCCAGCAGCTGGAGAAATCCAGCAGGGGCCTACAATGAGCAGTTCTTC
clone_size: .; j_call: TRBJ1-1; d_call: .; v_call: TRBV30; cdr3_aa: CAWSVRGGGYTEAFF; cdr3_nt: TGTGCCTGGAGTGTCCGGGGTGGAGGCTACACTGAAGCTTTCTTT
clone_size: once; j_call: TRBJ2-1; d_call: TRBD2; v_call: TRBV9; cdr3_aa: CASSELAGTYNEQFF; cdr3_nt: TGTGCCAGCAGCGAACTAGCGGGGACCTACAATGAGCAGTTCTTC
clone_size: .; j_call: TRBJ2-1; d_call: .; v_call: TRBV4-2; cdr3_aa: CASSPRLWRAEQFF; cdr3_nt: TGTGCCAGCAGCCCGAGGCTTTGGCGCGCTGAGCAGTTCTTC
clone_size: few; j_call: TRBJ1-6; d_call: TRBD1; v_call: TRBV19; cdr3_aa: CASSGQGTYSPLHF; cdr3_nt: TGTGCCAGTAGTGGACAGGGGACCTATTCACCCCTCCACTTT
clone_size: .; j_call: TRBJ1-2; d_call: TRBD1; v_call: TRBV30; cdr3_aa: CARSTGLANYGYTF; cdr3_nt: TGTGCCCGCTCGACAGGGCTGGCCAACTATGGCTACACCTTC
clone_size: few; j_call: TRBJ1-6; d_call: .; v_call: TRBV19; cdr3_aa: CASSLRARETPLHF; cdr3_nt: TGTGCCAGTAGTCTCCGGGCGAGGGAGACACCCCTCCACTTT
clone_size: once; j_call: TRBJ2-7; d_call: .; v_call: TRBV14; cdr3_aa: CASSLGLPAYEQYF; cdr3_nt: TGTGCCAGCAGTCTGGGACTCCCGGCCTACGAGCAGTACTTC
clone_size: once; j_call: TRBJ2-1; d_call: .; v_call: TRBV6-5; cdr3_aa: CASRERSYNEQFF; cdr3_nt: TGTGCCAGCAGGGAGCGTTCCTACAATGAGCAGTTCTTC
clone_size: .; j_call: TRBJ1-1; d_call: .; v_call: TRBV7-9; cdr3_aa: CASSLRSRGNTEAFF; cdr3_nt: TGTGCCAGCAGCTTACGCTCCAGAGGAAACACTGAAGCTTTCTTT
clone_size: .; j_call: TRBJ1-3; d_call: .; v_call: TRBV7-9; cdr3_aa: CASSLITGGNTIYF; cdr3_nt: TGTGCCAGCAGCTTAATTACAGGGGGAAACACCATATATTTT
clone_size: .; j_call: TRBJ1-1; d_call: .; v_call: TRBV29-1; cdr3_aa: CSVADLPANTEAFF; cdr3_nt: TGCAGCGTCGCTGACTTACCGGCGAACACTGAAGCTTTCTTT
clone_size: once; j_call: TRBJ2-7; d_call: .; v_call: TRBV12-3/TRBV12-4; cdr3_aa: CASSTGTYEQYF; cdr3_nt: TGTGCCAGCAGTACCGGTACCTACGAGCAGTACTTC
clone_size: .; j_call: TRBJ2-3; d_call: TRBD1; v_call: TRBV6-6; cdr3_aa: CASSYLGGSGDTQYF; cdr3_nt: TGTGCCAGCAGTTACTTAGGGGGCTCGGGAGATACGCAGTATTTT